This T cell receptor (beta chain) was recorded in a study of cytomegalovirus exposure and HLA in healthy donors. Study results and limitations: Later on, an analysis showed TCR association rates differing by HLA locus, with DRB1 the most and HLA-C the fewest.

60 Vbeta and 13 Jbeta primers were used in PCR. Generated by immunoSEQ multiplex PCR, the TCRdb table keeps only in-frame clones and is missing some. The sample includes about 190,000 clones, roughly 87% of them seen just once. Details on this clone: The antigen is unknown.

The CDR3 totals 11 residues. V was clipped by 5 bases and J by 9 bases, with 11 bases between them. Germline CDR1 DFQATT, CDR2 SNEGSKA (reference sequence). The receptor was isolated from a boy aged 2 to 10 in good health and CMV-seronegative. The specimen was PBMCs. The chain combines TRBV20-1 with TRBJ2-1, with a weak D call TRBD2 (6 bases). In DNA, the CDR3 is TGCAGTGCTGGCGGGATTCCTGAGCAGTTCTTC. Protein: CSAGGIPEQFF.